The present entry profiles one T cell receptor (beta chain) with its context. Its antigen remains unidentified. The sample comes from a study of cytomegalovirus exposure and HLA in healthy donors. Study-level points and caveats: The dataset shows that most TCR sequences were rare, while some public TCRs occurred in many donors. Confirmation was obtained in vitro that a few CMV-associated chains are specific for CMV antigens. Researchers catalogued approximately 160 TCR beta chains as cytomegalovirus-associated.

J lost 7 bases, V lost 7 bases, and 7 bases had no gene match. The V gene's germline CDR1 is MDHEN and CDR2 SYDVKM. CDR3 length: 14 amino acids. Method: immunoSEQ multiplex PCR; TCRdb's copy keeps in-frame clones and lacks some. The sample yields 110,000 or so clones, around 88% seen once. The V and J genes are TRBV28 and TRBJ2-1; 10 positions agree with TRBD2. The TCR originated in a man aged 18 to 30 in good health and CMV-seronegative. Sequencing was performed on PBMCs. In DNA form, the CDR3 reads TGTGCCAGCAAAGCGGGAGGGTATAGGAATGAGCAGTTCTTC. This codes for CASKAGGYRNEQFF.